A selection of T cell receptor beta chains follows, all from one sample in a study of blood T cell repertoires in COVID-19. TCRdb's table, derived via immunoSEQ multiplex PCR, lists solely in-frame clones and lacks some. The sample yields 150,000 to 200,000 clones, 87% seen once. Input material: peripheral blood. These receptors were obtained from a woman aged 45-59 years with acute or convalescent COVID-19. CDR3s leave out the opening cysteine and the closing phenylalanine or tryptophan. Where a row states a size, it is once, few, many or the class of an expanded clone; other rows omit it.

>NA|TRBJ2-1|TRBV27
ASSFRDIHNEQF
>NA|TRBJ2-2|TRBV2
ASRGQGANTGELF
>NA|TRBJ1-2|TRBV5-4
ASSFDSYGYT
>many|TRBJ1-6|TRBV6-2/TRBV6-3
ASSLNSPLH
>NA|TRBJ2-1|TRBV7-6
ASSSRNTKADEQF
>NA|TRBJ1-3|TRBV19
ASSIRLSGNTIY
>few|TRBJ2-5|TRBV7-9
ASTGGGRGWQETQY
>NA|TRBJ2-6|TRBV30
AWSITGANVLT
>NA|TRBJ1-2|TRBV4-1
ASSQGAGASGYT
>NA|TRBJ1-3|TRBV30
AWSVMGSRNTIY
>NA|TRBJ2-1|TRBV11-3
ASETGLAGINEQF
>NA|TRBJ1-2|TRBV7-2
ASSLQAGPYGYT
>NA|TRBJ2-3|TRBV5-6
ASRLDRARGTQY
>NA|TRBJ2-7|TRBV27
ASSLSTYVTPYEQY
>NA|TRBJ2-7|TRBV30
AWSTGDRGLYEQY
>NA|TRBJ1-2|TRBV6-5
ASSQAGTANYGYT
>few|TRBJ1-1|TRBV29-1
SGQNSMNTEAF
>NA|TRBJ2-7|TRBV7-2
ASSKGQAERYEQY
>NA|TRBJ1-1|TRBV6-5
ASRPLGAGAEAF
>NA|TRBJ2-5|TRBV5-1
ASSQGQGMETQY
>NA|TRBJ1-2|TRBV5-1
ASSLTVSDGDYGYT
>NA|TRBJ2-3|TRBV15
ATSHSTDTQY
>NA|TRBJ2-2|TRBV10-3
AISESGQVNTGELF
>NA|TRBJ2-1|TRBV5-1
ASSRRGGRGLYNEQF
>once|TRBJ1-1|TRBV5-1
ASSPGGMEYTEAF
>NA|TRBJ2-1|TRBV7-2
ASSLGTGSYNEQF
>NA|TRBJ1-2|TRBV29-1
SVDVAGVVYGYT
>NA|TRBJ2-7|TRBV11-2
ASSLGSGRTREQY
>NA|TRBJ1-3|TRBV30
AWSRQGWAGNTIY
>NA|TRBJ2-1|TRBV27
ASSFLAGFSYNEQF
>NA|TRBJ1-5|TRBV2
ASSGGWDQPQH
>few|TRBJ1-2|TRBV6-5
ASSYRKDGQRYGYT
>once|TRBJ1-1|TRBV19
ASSTDRANTEAF
>NA|TRBJ1-1|TRBV5-5
ASSFSLTGNTEAF
>NA|TRBJ2-7|TRBV7-2
ASSLVPSSYEQY
>NA|TRBJ2-2|TRBV5-4
AGGLAGVGTGELF
>NA|TRBJ1-2|TRBV6-1
ASSEGASALYGYT
>NA|TRBJ2-1|TRBV4-2
ASSQLAGGDHEQF
>once|TRBJ1-6|TRBV7-2
ASSLQGAGGSPLH
>NA|TRBJ1-4|TRBV11-3
ASSLSYSGRQEKLF
>few|TRBJ1-2|TRBV7-8
ASSLTEDRKGYT
>NA|TRBJ1-2|TRBV21-1
ASKATGVGNYGYT
>NA|TRBJ1-3|TRBV29-1
SVQAYSGNTIY
>NA|TRBJ1-1|TRBV20-1
SARSETEAF
>NA|TRBJ1-1|TRBV4-3
ASSQERGHLATEAF
>NA|TRBJ2-5|TRBV5-5
ASSLGLRAGETQY